The 14 T cell receptor beta chains listed next were all sequenced from one sample in a study of blood T cell repertoires in COVID-19. Assay: immunoSEQ multiplex PCR; the TCRdb copy retains only in-frame clones and omits some. The table shows under 250,000 clones, with more than 65% occurring only once. The sample was peripheral blood. The source of these receptors is a human donor in a cohort sampled during active COVID-19.

The V and J genes are TRBV5-1 and TRBJ1-1; 9 bases are shared with TRBD1. After removal of 2 bases from V and 3 bases from J, the junction contained 5 bases not matched to a gene. The germline V gene has CDR1 SGHRS and CDR2 YFSETQ. The CDR3 spans 15 residues. As DNA, the CDR3 is TGCGCCAGCAGCTTACAGGGGGCAAGGCACACTGAAGCTTTCTTT. Its translation: CASSLQGARHTEAFF.

The chain recombines TRBV29-1 with TRBJ1-3; 7 nucleotides align to TRBD1. This CDR3 contains 14 residues. J was trimmed by 0 bases and V by 7 bases; bases with no gene match: 6. Germline V CDR1 and CDR2: SQVTM, ANQGSEA. CDR3 amino acids: CSARQGSSGNTIYF. Written as DNA, the CDR3 is TGCAGCGCGCGACAGGGCAGCTCTGGAAACACCATATATTTT.

This chain uses TRBV27 with TRBJ2-1, with no clear D. Germline assignment: CDR1 MNHEY and CDR2 SMNVEV (reference sequence). The CDR3 runs 14 residues. V lost 10 bases, J lost 0 bases, and 13 bases lay in between. Here the CDR3 reads CATFTASSYNEQFF. The CDR3 nucleotides are TGTGCCACCTTTACCGCGAGCTCCTACAATGAGCAGTTCTTC.

V and J are TRBV28 and TRBJ2-2; D is perhaps TRBD1 (6 bases). The CDR3 is 15 amino acids. Germline assignment: CDR1 MDHEN and CDR2 SYDVKM. The V end lost 4 bases, the J end lost 3 bases, and 12 bases lay between the germline ends. CDR3 sequence: CASSSAGVYTGELFF. CDR3 sequence (DNA): TGTGCCAGCAGTTCAGCAGGGGTCTACACCGGGGAGCTGTTTTTT.

V is TRBV6-5 and J is TRBJ2-7; 7 bases line up with TRBD2. Per germline, CDR1 MNHEY and CDR2 SVGAGI. Trimming cost V 0 bases and J 2 bases; bases outside gene matches: 4. The CDR3 has 15 amino acids. CDR3 region: CASSYSSGSTYEQYF. As DNA, the CDR3 is TGTGCCAGCAGTTACTCTAGCGGGTCTACCTACGAGCAGTACTTC.

The CDR3 sequence is CASSLTARTGLSTDTQYF. The DNA of the CDR3 is TGCGCCAGCAGCTTGACAGCCAGGACAGGGCTTAGCACAGATACGCAGTATTTT. The chain is built from TRBV5-1 and TRBJ2-3; 8 bases fit TRBD1. The V gene's germline CDR1 is SGHRS and CDR2 YFSETQ. The CDR3 length is 18 residues. V was clipped by 1 base and J by 0 bases; unmatched bases: 10.

The rearrangement uses TRBV5-5 and TRBJ2-7, with 11 nucleotides matching TRBD1. Unmatched junction bases numbered 20, after V lost 6 bases and J lost 6 bases. Per the germline V gene, CDR1 is SGHKS and CDR2 is YYEKEE (reference sequence). The CDR3 is 18 residues long. For the CDR3, the DNA is TGTGCCAGCATCAAAATGGGTCGTTCCGGGACAGGGGGATTCGAGCAGTACTTC. Its protein product is CASIKMGRSGTGGFEQYF.

The V gene is TRBV12-5, the J gene TRBJ1-5, with D possibly TRBD1 on 6 matching bases. The V and J ends lost 7 bases and 0 bases respectively, with 19 bases between them. The CDR3 spans 17 residues. Germline V gives CDR1 LGHNT, CDR2 FRNRAP. The CDR3 DNA is TGTGCTAGTGACTTGTGGATGGGACAATATAGCAATCAGCCCCAGCATTTT. It encodes CASDLWMGQYSNQPQHF.

The chain carries TRBV19 and TRBJ2-7; 8 positions agree with TRBD1. CDR3 size: 15 residues. V lost 7 bases and J lost 6; bases outside the gene matches: 14. CDR1 is LNHDA and CDR2 is SQIVND in the germline V gene (reference sequence). CDR3 protein: CASKVSQGAKSEQYF. The CDR3 DNA sequence: TGTGCCAGTAAGGTGAGTCAGGGGGCGAAGAGCGAGCAGTACTTC.

This clone was counted once. The V gene is TRBV16, the J gene TRBJ2-1, with 9 bases fitting TRBD1. The CDR3 has 16 amino acids. V trimming: 5 bases; J trimming: 1 base; junction bases outside the gene matches: 6. CDR1 and CDR2 from the germline V gene are KGHSY and FQNENV. CDR3: CASSYRQGGSYNEQFF. In DNA form, the CDR3 reads TGTGCCAGCAGCTATAGACAGGGGGGTTCCTACAATGAGCAGTTCTTC.

This chain uses TRBV3-1 (or the pseudogene TRBV3-2) with TRBJ2-7, with TRBD1 matching 8 bases. This CDR3 region has 15 residues. In germline, CDR1 is LGHDT, CDR2 YNNKEL (reference sequence). Trimming cost V 6 bases and J 4 bases; bases outside gene matches: 11. The CDR3: CASRQSGQVSYEQYF. CDR3 in DNA: TGTGCCAGCAGACAGTCGGGACAGGTTTCTTACGAGCAGTACTTC.

The rearrangement joins TRBV19 to TRBJ1-2, with D possibly TRBD1 on 6 matching bases. Trimming took off 1 base at V and 1 base at J, with 10 bases between the two ends. This CDR3 has 15 amino acids. In germline, CDR1 is LNHDA, CDR2 SQIVND (reference sequence). CDR3 in DNA: TGTGCCAGTAGTATAGCACAAGGGGGTAACTATGGCTACACCTTC. Encoded protein: CASSIAQGGNYGYTF.

The chain uses TRBV5-1 and TRBJ2-7; TRBD1 matches at 7 bases. Germline CDR1 SGHRS, CDR2 YFSETQ. V gave up 5 bases and J gave up 5 bases; unmatched junction bases: 10. The CDR3 is 14 amino acids. The CDR3 loop reads CASRYTGVYDEQYF. The CDR3 DNA sequence: TGCGCCAGCAGGTATACAGGGGTTTATGACGAGCAGTACTTC.

This sequence joins TRBV4-2 and TRBJ2-3; 9 bases match TRBD2. V lost 6 bases, J lost 1 base, and 11 bases stayed unmatched. Germline V gene sequence: CDR1 LGHNA, CDR2 YNFKEQ. There are 17 residues in the CDR3. This chain's CDR3 is CASSSAAGGSGTDTQYF. For the CDR3, the DNA is TGTGCCAGCAGTTCCGCAGCGGGAGGAAGCGGCACAGATACGCAGTATTTT.